The clone carrying this TCR beta chain has only a few counts. Its antigen is not known. The CDR3 spans 15 residues. CDR1 is SGHVS and CDR2 is FNYEAQ in the germline V gene. Unmatched junction bases numbered 6, after V lost 3 bases and J lost 4 bases. The amount of total RNA extracted per sample was at least 5 micrograms. These data originate in a study of blood T cells in healthy people across ages. A second roughly 6 to 11 cycle PCR used barcoded and J-beta primers. TCRdb re-derived calls from the 5' RACE reads in MiXCR, one entry per CDR3 protein. The table lists fewer than 800,000 distinct CDR3 sequences, roughly 21% of them singletons. Broader study findings: Across the age range, TCR beta diversity per million T cells fell in a roughly linear way.

The sample comprised blood. This receptor was identified in a man between 65 and 79 years old in good health. V is TRBV7-6 and J is TRBJ2-1; 7 nucleotides match TRBD1. The CDR3 DNA sequence: TGTGCCAGCAGCTTGTCGCCAGGGGGTTACAATGAGCAGTTCTTC. Its translation: CASSLSPGGYNEQFF.